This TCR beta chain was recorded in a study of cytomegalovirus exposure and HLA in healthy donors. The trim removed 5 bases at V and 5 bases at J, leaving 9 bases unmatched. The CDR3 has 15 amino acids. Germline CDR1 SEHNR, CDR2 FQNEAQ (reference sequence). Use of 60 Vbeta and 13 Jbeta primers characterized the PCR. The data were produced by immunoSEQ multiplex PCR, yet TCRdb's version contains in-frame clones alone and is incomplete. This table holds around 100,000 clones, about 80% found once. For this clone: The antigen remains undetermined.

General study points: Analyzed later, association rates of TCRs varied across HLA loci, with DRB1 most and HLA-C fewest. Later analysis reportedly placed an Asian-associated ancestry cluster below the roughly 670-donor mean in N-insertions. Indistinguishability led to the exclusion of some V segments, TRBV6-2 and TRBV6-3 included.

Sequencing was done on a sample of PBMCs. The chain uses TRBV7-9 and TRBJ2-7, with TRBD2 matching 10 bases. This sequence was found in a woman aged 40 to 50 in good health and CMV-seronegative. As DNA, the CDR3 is TGTGCCAGCAGCATTACTAGCGGGAATGTAGACGAGCAGTACTTC. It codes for CASSITSGNVDEQYF.